Sequencing of this TCR beta chain was carried out in a study of shared clonotypes between healthy human individuals. Study as a whole: The donors, two women and three men, were aged 18 to 49. Broader study findings: Only blood was sampled; tissue repertoires likely differ.

A note on this clone: Its antigen is still unknown.

There are 14 residues in the CDR3. The V gene lost 5 bases and the J gene lost 0 bases, with 8 bases spanning the gap. Germline values: CDR1 MGHDK, CDR2 SYGVNS. It was on ten immunoSEQ deep assay plates that unsorted PBMC DNA was sequenced. Method: immunoSEQ multiplex PCR; TCRdb's copy keeps in-frame clones and lacks some. Among a few hundred thousand clones listed, around 79% were seen once. The chain recombines TRBV25-1 with TRBJ1-3; no reliable D call. Sequencing was performed on PBMCs. This clonotype originated in a woman aged 40 to 50 in good health. Some clones in this sample may be carry-over from other donors' samples. The CDR3 DNA is TGTGCCAGCAGTCCCTGGGTCTCTGGAAACACCATATATTTT. As protein: CASSPWVSGNTIYF.